The following is a T cell receptor beta chain sequence with its context. V gave up 3 bases and J gave up 4 bases, with 21 bases separating them. There are 18 residues in the CDR3. Per germline, CDR1 SNHLY and CDR2 FYNNEI. Two negative PCRs, clearance, or symptom resolution had been documented for recovered Cohort 3 donors. This entry comes from a study of blood T cell repertoires in COVID-19. The authors' processing: Scientists estimated how many nucleated cells there were by amplifying reference gene primers. Measured with immunoSEQ multiplex PCR; TCRdb has only the in-frame clones, and not every one. D and trimming come from the DNA, and the V and J calls and clone size come from that table. Among approximately 320,000 clones listed, about 88% were seen once.

V and J are TRBV2 and TRBJ1-4; possible D gene TRBD1, 6 bases. This sequence originates from a man aged 55-75 years who had recovered from COVID-19. Input material: PBMCs or T cells enriched from blood (not recorded which). This CDR3 is CASSDRTSRTVDNEKLFF. As DNA, the CDR3 is TGTGCCAGCAGTGACAGGACCAGTCGGACAGTAGATAATGAAAAACTGTTTTTT.